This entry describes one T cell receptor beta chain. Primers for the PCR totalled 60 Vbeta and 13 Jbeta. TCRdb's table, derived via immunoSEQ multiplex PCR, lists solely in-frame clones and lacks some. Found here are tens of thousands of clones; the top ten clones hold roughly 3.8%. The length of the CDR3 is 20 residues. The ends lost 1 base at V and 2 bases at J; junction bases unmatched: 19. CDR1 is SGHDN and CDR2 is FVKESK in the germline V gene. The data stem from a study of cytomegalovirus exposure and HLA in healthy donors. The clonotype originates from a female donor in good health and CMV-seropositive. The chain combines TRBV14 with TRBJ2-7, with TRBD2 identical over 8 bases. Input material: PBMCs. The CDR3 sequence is CASSQGVGLAGRVRAYEQYF. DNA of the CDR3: TGTGCCAGCAGCCAAGGGGTCGGGCTAGCGGGTCGAGTTCGGGCCTACGAGCAGTACTTC.